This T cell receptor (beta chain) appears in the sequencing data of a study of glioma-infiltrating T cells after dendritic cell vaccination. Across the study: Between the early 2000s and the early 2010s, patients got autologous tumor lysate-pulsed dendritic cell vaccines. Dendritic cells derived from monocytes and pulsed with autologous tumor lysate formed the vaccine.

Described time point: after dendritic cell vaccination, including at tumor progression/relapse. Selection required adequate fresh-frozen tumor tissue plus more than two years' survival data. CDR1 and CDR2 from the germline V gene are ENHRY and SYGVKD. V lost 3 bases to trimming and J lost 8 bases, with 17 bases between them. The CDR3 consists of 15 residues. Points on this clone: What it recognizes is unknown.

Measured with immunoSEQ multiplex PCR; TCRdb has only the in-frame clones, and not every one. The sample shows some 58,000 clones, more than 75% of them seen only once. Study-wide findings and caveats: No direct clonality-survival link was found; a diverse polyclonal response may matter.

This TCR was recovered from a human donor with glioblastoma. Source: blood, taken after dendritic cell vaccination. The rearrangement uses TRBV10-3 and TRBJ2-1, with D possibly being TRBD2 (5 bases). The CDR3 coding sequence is TGTGCCATCAGTGACCTTACCGGACTGGGCGATGAGCAGTTCTTC. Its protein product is CAISDLTGLGDEQFF.